These 25 T cell receptor beta chains were sequenced from one sample in a study of OX40 agonist ivuxolimab in advanced cancers. The library was prepared using the immunoSEQ multiplex PCR assay. The clones in this table, taken by TCRdb from immuneACCESS, are in-frame only. Not every clone is retained; where verified, under half of the shortfall comes from an unresolved V gene, and the cause of the rest is unknown. The sample profile shows around 69,000 clones; 70% to 90% of them were found once. Under 3% of the sample belongs to the ten largest clones. Sequences were derived from CD4+ or CD8+ T cells sorted from blood, sampled in a trial of the OX40 agonist ivuxolimab. The receptors come from an adult with an advanced solid tumor such as melanoma, head and neck, liver or kidney cancer.

The chain combines TRBV4-3 with TRBJ2-3, with 7 bases identical to TRBD2. Per the germline V gene, CDR1 is LGHNA and CDR2 is YSLEER. The ends lost 0 bases at V and 1 base at J; junction bases unmatched: 7. The CDR3 is 17 residues long. The CDR3 protein is CASSQDFSGAGTDTQYF. Here the CDR3 DNA reads TGCGCCAGCAGCCAAGATTTCAGCGGGGCCGGCACAGATACGCAGTATTTT.

The chain carries TRBV2 and TRBJ2-7, with 8 nucleotides matching TRBD1. CDR3 length: 13 amino acids. Germline V CDR1 and CDR2: SNHLY, FYNNEI. Trimming took 10 bases from V and 3 from J; bases not matched to a gene: 8. Here the CDR3 reads CATSGTGDYEQYF. Here the CDR3 DNA reads TGTGCCACCTCCGGGACAGGAGACTACGAGCAGTACTTC.

The chain recombines TRBV14 with TRBJ1-2; 9 positions match TRBD1. Germline lookup yields CDR1 SGHDN and CDR2 FVKESK. Germline trimming cut 4 bases from V and 8 bases from J; bases unmatched to any gene: 5. The CDR3 is 13 amino acids. The CDR3, as DNA: TGTGCCAGCAGCCGGGACAGGGTAGGCGGCTACACCTTC. Translated, it gives CASSRDRVGGYTF.

The chain joins TRBV28 to TRBJ2-1; TRBD2 matches 10 bases. V shed 5 bases and J 2 bases; nucleotides not matched to a gene: 3. The germline gives CDR1 MDHEN, CDR2 SYDVKM. The CDR3 is 15 residues long. CDR3 sequence: CASSRAGGTYNEQFF. CDR3 DNA: TGTGCCAGCAGTCGAGCGGGGGGGACCTACAATGAGCAGTTCTTC.

This chain uses TRBV2 with TRBJ2-3; no clear D gene. Trimming cost V 5 bases and J 0 bases, with 12 bases left between them. This CDR3 spans 15 amino acids. In germline, CDR1 is SNHLY, CDR2 FYNNEI. The chain's CDR3 is CASSTSGTSTDTQYF. The CDR3 DNA is TGTGCCAGCAGTACTTCAGGAACTAGCACAGATACGCAGTATTTT.

The genes are TRBV9 and TRBJ2-5; D is perhaps TRBD2 (6 bases). The length of the CDR3 is 13 residues. Looked up from germline, CDR1 is SGDLS and CDR2 is YYNGEE. V lost 0 bases to trimming and J lost 7 bases, with 10 bases between them. The CDR3 DNA sequence: TGTGCCAGCAGCGTAGGACCGGAGGGGACCCAGTACTTC. Amino acids: CASSVGPEGTQYF.

The chain employs TRBV19 and TRBJ2-6; no definite D call. The V gene lost 5 bases and the J gene lost 2 bases, with 13 bases spanning the gap. CDR1 and CDR2 (germline): LNHDA, SQIVND (reference sequence). The CDR3 has 16 residues. This CDR3 reads CASSAFFEAGANVLTF. The CDR3 nucleotides read TGTGCCAGTAGTGCCTTTTTTGAAGCTGGGGCCAACGTCCTGACTTTC.

This chain links TRBV6-5 with TRBJ1-2, with a possible D match to TRBD1 (6 bases). Trimming removed 6 bases at V and 5 bases at J, with 7 bases between. The CDR3 covers 11 residues. Germline CDR1 and CDR2: MNHEY and SVGAGI. The CDR3 here is CASRQGYGYTF. In DNA, the CDR3 is TGTGCCAGCAGACAGGGTTATGGCTACACCTTC.

V usage is TRBV27 and J usage is TRBJ2-3; D is tentatively TRBD1 or TRBD2 (5 bases each). V lost 5 bases and J 2 bases, leaving 14 bases between the germline ends. There are 15 residues in the CDR3. Per germline, CDR1 MNHEY and CDR2 SMNVEV (reference sequence). Written as DNA, the CDR3 is TGTGCCAGCAGTAAGGTGGGGGATAACACAGATACGCAGTATTTT. Translation: CASSKVGDNTDTQYF.

V is TRBV6-1 and J is TRBJ2-3; 7 bases line up with TRBD2. Germline CDR1 MNHNS, CDR2 SASEGT. V shed 1 base, J shed 1 base, and the junction held 5 bases outside the gene matches. CDR3 size: 16 residues. Here the CDR3 DNA reads TGTGCCAGCAGTGAAGGATTCGCGGGGGGCACAGATACGCAGTATTTT. It encodes CASSEGFAGGTDTQYF.

This chain uses TRBV2 with TRBJ2-5, with 12 bases that match TRBD1. Germline CDR1 SNHLY, CDR2 FYNNEI. The CDR3 consists of 14 residues. V lost 4 bases, J lost 7 bases, and 4 bases stayed unmatched. DNA of the CDR3: TGTGCCAGCAGTGCGGGACAGGGGGCAGGGACCCAGTACTTC. It yields the protein CASSAGQGAGTQYF.

In nucleotides, the CDR3 is TGTGCCAGCAGCTGGATAGCTACCGGGACAGGGGCCTACAATGAGCAGTTCTTC. This gives the protein CASSWIATGTGAYNEQFF. The chain has TRBV7-6 and TRBJ2-1, with TRBD1 matching 10 bases. This CDR3 comprises 18 residues. CDR1 SGHVS and CDR2 FNYEAQ come from the germline V gene. With 4 bases clipped from V and 2 bases from J, the junction kept 11 bases outside the gene matches.

The genes are TRBV11-2 and TRBJ2-1, with D hard to call. Germline V gene sequence: CDR1 SGHAT, CDR2 FQNNGV. The CDR3 is 13 residues long. The ends were cut back, 0 bases at V and 5 bases at J, with 5 bases in the middle. DNA of the CDR3: TGTGCCAGCAGCTTAGACAGGAACAATGAGCAGTTCTTC. This translates into CASSLDRNNEQFF.

This clone was seen only once. The rearrangement links TRBV6-5 to TRBJ1-4; D not certain. The CDR3 loop spans 14 amino acids. V shed 2 bases and J shed 0 bases, with 4 bases lying between them. CDR1 and CDR2 (germline): MNHEY, SVGAGI. CDR3 DNA sequence: TGTGCCAGCAGTTACAGGGCAACTAATGAAAAACTGTTTTTT. It is translated as CASSYRATNEKLFF.

The rearrangement joins TRBV7-9 to TRBJ1-1; D unresolved. V lost 3 bases and J 8 bases, leaving 13 bases between the germline ends. From germline, CDR1 is SEHNR and CDR2 FQNEAQ (reference sequence). This CDR3 is built from 13 residues. The CDR3 spells CASSFEGHGEAFF. The CDR3 nucleotides read TGTGCCAGCAGCTTCGAGGGCCACGGCGAAGCTTTCTTT.

The gene calls are TRBV9 and TRBJ1-2; TRBD1 matches 7 bases. The germline CDR1 and CDR2 sequences are SGDLS and YYNGEE. The V segment lost 4 bases and the J segment 7 bases; nucleotides outside the gene matches: 4. The CDR3 length is 12 residues. The CDR3 nucleotides are TGTGCCAGCAGCCTGCGGACAGGTGGCTACACCTTC. Its protein product is CASSLRTGGYTF.

The chain has TRBV6-6 and TRBJ1-1; 7 nucleotides align to TRBD1. The CDR3 is 15 amino acids. The junction had 4 bases not matched to a gene; V was cut back by 0 bases and J by 3 bases. Germline CDR1 MNHNY, CDR2 SVGAGI (reference sequence). The CDR3 sequence is CASSYSGRGYTEAFF. The CDR3 coding sequence is TGTGCCAGCAGTTACTCGGGCAGGGGGTACACTGAAGCTTTCTTT.

The chain combines TRBV11-2 with TRBJ1-6; D is undetermined. The CDR3 runs to 15 residues. The germline V gene has CDR1 SGHAT and CDR2 FQNNGV. The V end lost 1 base, the J end lost 7 bases, and 11 bases lay between the germline ends. The CDR3 here is CASSLGKVGNSPLHF. Here the CDR3 DNA reads TGTGCCAGCAGCTTAGGAAAGGTTGGAAATTCACCCCTCCACTTT.

V is TRBV7-2 and J is TRBJ1-2; no reliable D call. From germline, CDR1 is SGHTA and CDR2 FQGNSA. The V end was cut by 5 bases, the J end by 2 bases, with 12 bases between. The CDR3 extends over 14 amino acids. CDR3 coding DNA: TGTGCCAGCAGCCCTGCCCGGAGAAACTATGGCTACACCTTC. As protein: CASSPARRNYGYTF.

The chain has TRBV12-2 and TRBJ2-1; the D call of TRBD1 is as the table states it, not checked on the DNA. TRBV12-2 is listed as a pseudogene. The CDR3 extends over 17 amino acids. The CDR3 loop is CASRLGFRGPGANEQFF. As DNA, the CDR3 is TGTGCAAGTCGCTTAGGCTTCAGGGGGCCGGGCGCCAATGAGCAGTTCTTC.

The chain uses TRBV7-2 and TRBJ2-5; TRBD1 matches at 7 bases. The J segment lost 0 bases and the V segment lost 4 bases, leaving 5 bases of the junction unmatched. Germline CDR1 is SGHTA and CDR2 is FQGNSA. CDR3 size: 15 residues. The CDR3 is CASSSSGQYQETQYF. The CDR3 bases are TGTGCCAGCAGCTCATCGGGACAGTACCAAGAGACCCAGTACTTC. The full variable domain, its missing parts supplied by reference TRBV7-2 and TRBJ2-5, is GAGVSQSPSNKVTEKGKDVELRCDPISGHTALYWYRQSLGQGLEFLIYFQGNSAPDKSGLPSDRFSAERTGGSVSTLTIQRTQQEDSAVYLCASSSSGQYQETQYFGPGTRLLVL.

V usage is TRBV7-9 and J usage is TRBJ1-2; D is ambiguous. V gave up 2 bases and J gave up 4 bases, with 8 bases separating them. CDR1 is SEHNR, CDR2 FQNEAQ, per germline (reference sequence). The CDR3 contains 13 residues. The CDR3 region is CASSLPWGYGYTF. CDR3 sequence (DNA): TGTGCCAGCAGCTTACCTTGGGGCTATGGCTACACCTTC. Full variable domain (rest looked up from reference TRBV7-9 and TRBJ1-2): DTGVSQNPRHKITKRGQNVTFRCDPISEHNRLYWYRQTLGQGPEFLTYFQNEAQLEKSRLLSDRFSAERPKGSFSTLEIQRTEQGDSAMYLCASSLPWGYGYTFGSGTRLTVV.

The chain couples TRBV11-3 to TRBJ2-1; 7 nucleotides agree with TRBD1. This CDR3 contains 15 residues. Germline assignment: CDR1 SGHNT and CDR2 YENEEA. Trimming removed 4 bases from V and 2 bases from J; junction bases left unmatched: 5. Written as DNA, the CDR3 is TGTGCCAGCAGCTCCGACAGGGTCCCCTACAATGAGCAGTTCTTC. Protein: CASSSDRVPYNEQFF. The whole variable domain, remainder taken from reference TRBV11-3 and TRBJ2-1, is EAGVVQSPRYKIIEKKQPVAFWCNPISGHNTLYWYLQNLGQGPELLIRYENEEAVDDSQLPKDRFSAERLKGVDSTLKIQPAELGDSAVYLCASSSDRVPYNEQFFGPGTRLTVL.

The CDR3 region is CASSLGAGVGYNEQFF. The CDR3, as DNA: TGTGCCAGCAGCTTAGGCGCCGGGGTGGGCTACAATGAGCAGTTCTTC. The chain couples TRBV7-2 to TRBJ2-1; tentative D call: TRBD2 (5 bases). Germline CDR1 and CDR2: SGHTA and FQGNSA. V shed 1 base and J shed 3 bases, with 13 bases lying between them. The CDR3 is made up of 16 amino acids.

This clone showed up just a few times. The V gene is TRBV14, the J gene TRBJ2-2, with D perhaps matching TRBD1 or TRBD2 (6 bases each). The CDR3 runs 15 residues. Looked up from germline, CDR1 is SGHDN and CDR2 is FVKESK. The V end was cut by 4 bases, the J end by 6 bases, with 15 bases between. The CDR3 spells CASSPRFGGAGELFF. In nucleotides, the CDR3 is TGTGCCAGCAGCCCCCGCTTCGGGGGCGCCGGGGAGCTGTTTTTT.